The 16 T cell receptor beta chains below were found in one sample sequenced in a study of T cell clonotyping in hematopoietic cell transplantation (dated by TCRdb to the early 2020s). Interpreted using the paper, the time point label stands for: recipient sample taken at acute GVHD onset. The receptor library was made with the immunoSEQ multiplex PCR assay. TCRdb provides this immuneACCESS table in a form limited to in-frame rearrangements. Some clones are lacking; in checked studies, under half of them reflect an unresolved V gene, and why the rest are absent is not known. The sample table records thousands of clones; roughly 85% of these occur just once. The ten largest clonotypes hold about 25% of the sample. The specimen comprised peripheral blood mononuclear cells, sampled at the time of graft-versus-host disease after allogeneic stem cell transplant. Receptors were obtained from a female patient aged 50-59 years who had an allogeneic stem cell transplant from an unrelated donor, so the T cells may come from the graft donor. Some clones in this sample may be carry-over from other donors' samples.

The CDR3 is CASSLRTGPDQPQHF. The DNA for the CDR3 is TGCGCCAGCAGCTTGAGGACAGGCCCAGATCAGCCCCAGCATTTT. The chain has TRBV5-1 and TRBJ1-5, with 7 positions matching TRBD1. Germline V CDR1 and CDR2: SGHRS, YFSETQ. The CDR3 spans 15 residues. With 1 base clipped from V and 5 bases from J, the junction kept 6 bases outside the gene matches. Full variable domain (remainder filled in from reference TRBV5-1 and TRBJ1-5): KAGVTQTPRYLIKTRGQQVTLSCSPISGHRSVSWYQQTPGQGLQFLFEYFSETQRNKGNFPGRFSGRQFSNSRSEMNVSTLELGDSALYLCASSLRTGPDQPQHFGDGTRLSIL.

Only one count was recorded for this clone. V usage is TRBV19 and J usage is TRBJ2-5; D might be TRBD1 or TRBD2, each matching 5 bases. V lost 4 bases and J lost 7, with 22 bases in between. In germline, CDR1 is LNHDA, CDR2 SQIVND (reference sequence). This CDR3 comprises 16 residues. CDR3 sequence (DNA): TGTGCCAGTAGTAATGCCCGGGGACCCACGGGTCGGACCCAGTACTTC. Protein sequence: CASSNARGPTGRTQYF.

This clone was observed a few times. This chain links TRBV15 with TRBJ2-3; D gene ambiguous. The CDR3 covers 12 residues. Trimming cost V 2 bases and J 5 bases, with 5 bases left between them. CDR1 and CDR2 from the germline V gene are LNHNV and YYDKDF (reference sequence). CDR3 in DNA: TGTGCCACCAGCAGACAGAAAGATACGCAGTATTTT. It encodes CATSRQKDTQYF.

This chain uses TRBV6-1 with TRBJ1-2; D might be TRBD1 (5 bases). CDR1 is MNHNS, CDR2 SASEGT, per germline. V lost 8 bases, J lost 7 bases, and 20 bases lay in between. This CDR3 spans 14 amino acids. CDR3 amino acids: CASAEGISLLGYTF. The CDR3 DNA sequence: TGTGCCAGCGCAGAGGGGATAAGCCTTCTTGGCTACACCTTC.

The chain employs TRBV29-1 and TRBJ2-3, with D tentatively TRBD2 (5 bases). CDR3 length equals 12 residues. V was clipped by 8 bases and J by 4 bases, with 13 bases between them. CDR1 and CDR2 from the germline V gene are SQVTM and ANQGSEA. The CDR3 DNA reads TGCAGCTTACGGGAAGGCGCAGATACGCAGTATTTT. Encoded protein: CSLREGADTQYF.

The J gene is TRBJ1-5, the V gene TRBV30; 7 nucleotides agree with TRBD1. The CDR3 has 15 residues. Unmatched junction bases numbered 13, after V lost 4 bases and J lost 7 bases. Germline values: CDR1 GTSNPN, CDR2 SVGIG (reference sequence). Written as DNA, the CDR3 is TGTGCCTGGACTACAGGGGACGAGATAGAGCAGCCCCAGCATTTT. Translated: CAWTTGDEIEQPQHF.

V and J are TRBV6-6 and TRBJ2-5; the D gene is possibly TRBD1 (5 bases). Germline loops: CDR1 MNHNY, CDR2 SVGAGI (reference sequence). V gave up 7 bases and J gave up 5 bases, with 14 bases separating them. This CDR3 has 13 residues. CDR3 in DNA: TGTGCCAGCATCCACAGGCTCGGGGAGACCCAGTACTTC. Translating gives CASIHRLGETQYF.

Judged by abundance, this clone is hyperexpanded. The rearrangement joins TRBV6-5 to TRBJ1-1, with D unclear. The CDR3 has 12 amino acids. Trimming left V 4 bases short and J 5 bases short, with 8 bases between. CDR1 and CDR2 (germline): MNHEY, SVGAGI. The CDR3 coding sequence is TGTGCCAGCAGTTCCGGGATGACTGAAGCTTTCTTT. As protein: CASSSGMTEAFF.

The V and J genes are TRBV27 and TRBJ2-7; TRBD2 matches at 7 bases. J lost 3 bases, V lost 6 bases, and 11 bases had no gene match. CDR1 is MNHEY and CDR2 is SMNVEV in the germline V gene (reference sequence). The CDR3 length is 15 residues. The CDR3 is CASRSSGGSRYEQYF. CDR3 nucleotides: TGTGCCAGCAGATCTTCGGGGGGTAGTCGCTACGAGCAGTACTTC.

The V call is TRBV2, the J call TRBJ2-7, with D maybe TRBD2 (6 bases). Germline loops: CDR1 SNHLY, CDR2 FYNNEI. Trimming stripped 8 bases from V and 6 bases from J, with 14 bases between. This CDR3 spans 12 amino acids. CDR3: CASGGRNPEQYF. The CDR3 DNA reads TGTGCCAGCGGAGGGCGGAACCCCGAGCAGTACTTC.

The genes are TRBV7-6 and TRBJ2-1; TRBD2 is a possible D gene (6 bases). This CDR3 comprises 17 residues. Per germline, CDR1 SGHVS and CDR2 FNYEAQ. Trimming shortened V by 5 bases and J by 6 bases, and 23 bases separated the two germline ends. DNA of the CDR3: TGTGCCAGCAGCACAAGGTTTCGCGGGGCGCTTCGCAATGAGCAGTTCTTC. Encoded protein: CASSTRFRGALRNEQFF.

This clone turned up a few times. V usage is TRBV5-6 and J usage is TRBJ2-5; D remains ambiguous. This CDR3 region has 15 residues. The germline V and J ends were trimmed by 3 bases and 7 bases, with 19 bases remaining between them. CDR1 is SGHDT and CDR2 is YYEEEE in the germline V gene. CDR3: CASSSGGTMLATQYF. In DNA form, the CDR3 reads TGTGCCAGCAGCTCGGGTGGAACGATGTTGGCGACCCAGTACTTC.

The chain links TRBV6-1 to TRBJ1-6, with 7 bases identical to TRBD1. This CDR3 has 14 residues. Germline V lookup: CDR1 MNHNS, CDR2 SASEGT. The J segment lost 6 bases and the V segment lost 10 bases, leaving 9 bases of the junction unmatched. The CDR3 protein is CAIPRDRPNSPLHF. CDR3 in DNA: TGTGCCATTCCCCGGGACAGACCTAATTCACCCCTCCACTTT.

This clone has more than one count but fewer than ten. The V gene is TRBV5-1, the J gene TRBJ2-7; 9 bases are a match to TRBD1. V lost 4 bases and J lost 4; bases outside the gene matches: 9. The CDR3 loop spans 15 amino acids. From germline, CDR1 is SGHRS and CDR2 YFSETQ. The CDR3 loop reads CASSTLGTGIYEQYF. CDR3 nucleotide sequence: TGCGCCAGCAGCACCCTCGGGACAGGGATTTACGAGCAGTACTTC.

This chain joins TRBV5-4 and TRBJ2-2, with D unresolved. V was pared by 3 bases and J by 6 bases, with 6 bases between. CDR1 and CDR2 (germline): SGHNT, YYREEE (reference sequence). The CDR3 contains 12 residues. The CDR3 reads CASSWSSGELFF. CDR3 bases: TGTGCCAGCAGCTGGAGTTCCGGGGAGCTGTTTTTT.

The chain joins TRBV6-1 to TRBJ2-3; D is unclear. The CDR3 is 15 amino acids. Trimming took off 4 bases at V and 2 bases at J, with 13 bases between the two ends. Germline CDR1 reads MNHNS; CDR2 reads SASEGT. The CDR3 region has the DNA TGTGCCAGCAGTGGGCGAGGTGCCTTCACAGATACGCAGTATTTT. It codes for CASSGRGAFTDTQYF.